This T cell receptor (beta chain) is drawn from a study of siplizumab effects on memory and regulatory T cells. CDR1 and CDR2 from the germline V gene are SEHNR and FQNEAQ (reference sequence). With 5 bases clipped from V and 7 bases from J, the junction kept 10 bases outside the gene matches. The CDR3 loop spans 15 amino acids. General study points: Proliferating Tregs in siplizumab cultures were never verified as suppressive.

Assay: immunoSEQ multiplex PCR; the TCRdb copy retains only in-frame clones and omits some. The data hold about 75,000 clones, with roughly 93% observed a single time. Concerning this clone itself: Its antigen is not known.

Sequencing was performed on CD8+ T cells sorted from blood. The clonotype comes from a human donor in good health. This chain connects TRBV7-9 to TRBJ1-1; 10 nucleotides align to TRBD1. This CDR3 reads CASSLQDRGSDEAFF. CDR3 sequence (DNA): TGTGCCAGCAGCCTACAGGACAGGGGGAGTGATGAAGCTTTCTTT.